This T cell receptor beta chain was observed in a study of blood T cells in healthy people across ages. Study observations and caveats: More naive CD4+ cells and higher diversity marked long-lived donors relative to aged donors. Total diversity from one million sequenced T cells was likely underestimated.

Using a J-beta primer mix together with a sample-barcoded 5' primer, a second PCR was run for roughly 6 to 12 cycles. Researchers report that a template-switch adaptor with 12 random nucleotides tagged each cDNA molecule. Each CDR3 protein gets one entry after TCRdb re-called the 5' RACE reads with MiXCR. This table has about 1.8 million distinct CDR3 sequences, about 50% appearing once. On this clonotype: Antigen specificity is unknown.

Deletions cut 6 bases from V and 4 bases from J, with 10 bases between. CDR1 and CDR2 (germline): DFQATT, SNEGSKA (reference sequence). This CDR3 comprises 12 residues. This receptor was identified in a woman in her 40s in good health. The rearrangement uses TRBV20-1 and TRBJ2-1, with D possibly matching TRBD2 (5 bases). Specimen: blood. The CDR3 DNA follows: TGCAGTGCCAAACCGGGGTACAATGAGCAGTTCTTC. Its translation is CSAKPGYNEQFF.